This TCR beta chain was captured in a study of regulatory T cells in long-lasting Graves disease. Study conclusions and caveats: Persistent cases of Graves' showed reduced TCR diversity relative to newly diagnosed patients.

Arm-PCR with iRepertoire HTBI primers amplified the CDR3 regions for these TCR beta libraries. TCRdb reprocessed the multiplex PCR reads via MiXCR and lists one record per CDR3 protein. Seen here are fewer than 400,000 distinct CDR3 sequences, around a fifth observed once, and the top ten hold over 25%. Note on this clonotype: The target antigen is unknown.

The germline V gene encodes CDR1 KGHSH and CDR2 LQKENI. CDR3 size: 13 residues. The ends were cut back, 6 bases at V and 2 bases at J, with 10 bases in the middle. The time point was: persistent/refractory GD, antithyroid drugs over 5 years with positive TRAb. The authors made the TCR library using RNA they extracted from PBMCs. Graves' disease was diagnosed by American Thyroid Association guidelines. V gene TRBV18 combines with J gene TRBJ2-5; TRBD1 is a possible D gene (6 bases). This receptor was obtained from a female donor with Graves disease. The specimen was peripheral blood mononuclear cells (PBMCs), collected when the disease was refractory, from a patient treated with antithyroid drugs. CDR3 DNA: TGTGCCAGCTCGCAGGGGTCTCAAGAGACCCAGTACTTC. Protein: CASSQGSQETQYF.